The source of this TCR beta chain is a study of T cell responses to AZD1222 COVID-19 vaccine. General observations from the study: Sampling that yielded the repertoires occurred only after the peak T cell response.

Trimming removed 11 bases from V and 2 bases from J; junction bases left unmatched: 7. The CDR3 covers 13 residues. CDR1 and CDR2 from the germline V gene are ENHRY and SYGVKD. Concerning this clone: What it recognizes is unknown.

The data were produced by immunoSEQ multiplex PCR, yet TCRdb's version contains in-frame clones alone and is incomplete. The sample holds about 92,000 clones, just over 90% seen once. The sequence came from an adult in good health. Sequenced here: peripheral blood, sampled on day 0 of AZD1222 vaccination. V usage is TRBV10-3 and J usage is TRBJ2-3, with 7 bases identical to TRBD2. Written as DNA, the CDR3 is TGTGCCTCTATGGGGGGGAACACAGATACGCAGTATTTT. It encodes CASMGGNTDTQYF.